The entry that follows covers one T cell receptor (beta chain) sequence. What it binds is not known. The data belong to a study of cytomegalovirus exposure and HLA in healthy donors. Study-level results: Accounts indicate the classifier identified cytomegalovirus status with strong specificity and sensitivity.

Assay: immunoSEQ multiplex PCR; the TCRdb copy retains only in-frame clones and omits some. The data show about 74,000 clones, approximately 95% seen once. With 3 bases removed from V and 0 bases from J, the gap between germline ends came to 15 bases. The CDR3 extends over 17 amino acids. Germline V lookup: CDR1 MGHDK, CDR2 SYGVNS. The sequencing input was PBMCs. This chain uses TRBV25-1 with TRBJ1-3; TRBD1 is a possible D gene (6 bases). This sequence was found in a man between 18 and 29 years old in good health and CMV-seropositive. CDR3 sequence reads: CASSEQTGPHSGNTIYF. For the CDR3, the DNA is TGTGCCAGCAGTGAGCAGACAGGCCCCCACTCTGGAAACACCATATATTTT.